This T cell receptor beta chain was retrieved from a study of molecular identifiers for immune sequencing clone quantification (dated by TCRdb to 2016 to 2019). The study in broad terms: For a replicate experiment, RNA from approximately 20,000 or 100,000 naive CD8 T cells was divided into five aliquots, and four of the five aliquots were sequenced. This methods study benchmarked molecular-identifier clustering-based TCR repertoire sequencing (MIDCIRS) and TCR RNA copy counting, using CD8 T cells to do so. Study-wide conclusions, independent of this receptor: Highly expanded clone sizes could be underestimated because identical TCR molecules may share a barcode. Approximately 3 recovered TCR RNA copies per cell were obtained by modeling, versus about 10 by digital PCR, implying a capture efficiency of 25% to 35%. Even against a background of about 960,000 naive CD8 T cells, spiked-in Jurkat TCR RNA amounting to a single cell's worth was reported to be detectable. When barcode sub-clustering was not used, chimeric consensus sequences inflated TCR diversity, with chimeras reaching as high as 47%. In CMV-specific effector cells, clones with more than 20 RNA copies contained over 98% of molecules, whereas in naive cells such clones contained under 1% of molecules. The naive libraries included spiked-in Jurkat TCR RNA (about ten copies' worth), and this RNA is not part of the donor repertoire.

This clonotype came up a few times. The target of this receptor is not known. Base qualities are missing; no much larger clone stands one base away. Naive CD8 T cell libraries were made from approximately 22,000 to 940,000 sorted cells using 10%, 30% or 50% of purified RNA. On a BD FACSAria II, naive CD8 T cells were FACS-sorted as CD8+CD4-CCR7+CD45RA+ and collected into RLT Plus buffer. Detection sensitivity was tested by spiking Jurkat RNA equal to over 8 TCR copies' worth into samples containing about 20,000-1,000,000 naive CD8 T cells. CD8 T cells were enriched with RosetteSep CD8+ T Cell Enrichment Cocktail and Ficoll-Paque, followed by ACK red cell lysis. CDR1 is given as MNHEY and CDR2 as SMNVEV, both from the germline V gene (reference sequence). Counted from cysteine to phenylalanine, this CDR3 has 13 amino acids. Just CDR3 DNA is preserved here, 39 bases in frame from base 1. Unmatched junction bases come to 4, with V trimmed by 5 bases and J by 3 bases.

Library construction relied on PCR. Instrument on record: NextSeq 500. Bulk TCR libraries were generated as previously described, with the TCR primers listed in Table S5 used. Total RNA was purified with the Qiagen AllPrep DNA/RNA kit. Before any analysis, reads coming from multiple sequencing runs of the same library were combined into one pool. The study's processing was this. Only reads with exact TCR constant sequence were kept, trimmed to 150 nt, and grouped by their 12-nt molecular barcodes. Reads within each barcode group were sub-clustered using a 15% Levenshtein threshold, and quality-weighted consensus sequences were constructed for each RNA molecule. Non-functional sequences were removed, as were lower-count sequences one edit away from another. Based on fitting two negative binomial distributions, any barcode sub-cluster with under 20% of the maximum read count was discarded. TCRdb applied fastp at Q25 and MiXCR to the public reads, then kept only in-frame beta chains. Identical CDR3 protein sequences are pooled into one entry, listed with their most common genes and DNA. Clone size and V and J calls follow TCRdb, not the original study. In this sample the table shows about 630,000 distinct CDR3 sequences, 25% of which occur a single time. About 0.8% of the sample lies in the top ten.

The V and J genes are TRBV27 and TRBJ2-7; the central 7 bases match TRBD1. This sequence originates from a human donor in good health. Some libraries in this study had Jurkat cell RNA spiked in. The sequenced sample was naive CD8+ T cells from blood, with Jurkat cell RNA spiked in. What the cell subset or site label conveys for this sample: FACS-sorted CD8+CD4-CCR7+CD45RA+ naive T cells. The CDR3 region has the sequence CASSPGQCYEQYF. The DNA is TGTGCCAGCAGTCCGGGACAGTGCTACGAGCAGTACTTC.